The clone carrying this T cell receptor beta chain was seen at least ten times. Amplification of TCR alpha and beta CDR3 regions from RNA used iRepertoire nested multiplex PCR. TCRdb ran MiXCR on the multiplex PCR reads and lists one entry per CDR3 protein. The sample holds approximately 120,000 distinct CDR3 sequences, approximately 26% seen once. The data were taken from a study of glioma-infiltrating T cells. The ends lost 2 bases at V and 3 bases at J; junction bases unmatched: 8. CDR3 length equals 16 residues. Per the germline V gene, CDR1 is MDHEN and CDR2 is SYDVKM. The sequenced material came from glioma tissue, nonneoplastic brain tissue, or PBMCs (not recorded which). The sequence was obtained from a human donor with low-grade glioma or glioblastoma, undergoing nonglioma brain surgery, or in good health (not recorded which). The chain employs TRBV28 and TRBJ1-1; TRBD1 agrees at 8 bases. CDR3 in DNA: TGTGCCAGCAGTTTACCCCAGGGGGCCGAAGACACTGAAGCTTTCTTT. The encoded protein is CASSLPQGAEDTEAFF.